Listed below are T cell receptor beta chains from one sample, sequenced in a study of spatial heterogeneity in lung cancer. TCRdb recomputed calls from the 5' RACE reads with MiXCR, one row per CDR3 protein. Counted here are 15,000 to 20,000 distinct CDR3 sequences, roughly 6.5% occurring once; the ten biggest clones make up about 4%. This sample comprised lung tumor tissue, obtained at surgery. The receptors derive from a female donor with early-stage non-small cell lung cancer. The CDR3 runs from the conserved cysteine through the conserved F or W. D genes are given only for firm matches. Size is omitted from some rows. Given values are once, few, many or a class for expanded clones.

clone size: many
J gene: TRBJ2-3
D gene: TRBD1
V gene: TRBV7-2
CDR3 DNA: TGTGCCAGCAGCTTAGCGACAGGGGGGGATACGCAGTATTTT
CDR3 protein: CASSLATGGDTQYF

clone size: -
J gene: TRBJ2-7
D gene: -
V gene: TRBV10-1
CDR3 DNA: TGCGCCAGCAGTAGCGGACACTCCTACGAGCAGTACTTC
CDR3 protein: CASSSGHSYEQYF

clone size: large
J gene: TRBJ2-1
D gene: -
V gene: TRBV29-1
CDR3 DNA: TGCAGCGTTGAGGGATTGGGTCTTCATGAGCAGTTCTTC
CDR3 protein: CSVEGLGLHEQFF

clone size: -
J gene: TRBJ1-2
D gene: -
V gene: TRBV28
CDR3 DNA: TGTGCCAGCAGTTCCCGGGGGGACGCGGGCTATGGCTACACCTTC
CDR3 protein: CASSSRGDAGYGYTF

clone size: many
J gene: TRBJ2-4
D gene: TRBD2
V gene: TRBV4-3
CDR3 DNA: TGCGCCAGCAGCCAGGCGGGCCCCAGCGGGATAAAAAACATTCAGTACTTC
CDR3 protein: CASSQAGPSGIKNIQYF

clone size: many
J gene: TRBJ2-6
D gene: TRBD2
V gene: TRBV6-1
CDR3 DNA: TGTGCCAGCAGTGAAGCGACTAGCGCTTACGGGGCCAACGTCCTGACTTTC
CDR3 protein: CASSEATSAYGANVLTF

clone size: many
J gene: TRBJ2-7
D gene: -
V gene: TRBV28
CDR3 DNA: TGTGCCAGCAGCCTCTGGTCGGGCTACGAGCAGTACTTC
CDR3 protein: CASSLWSGYEQYF

clone size: many
J gene: TRBJ1-4
D gene: TRBD1
V gene: TRBV5-1
CDR3 DNA: TGCGCCAGCAGCTCGGGACAGGGAACTGAAAAACTGTTTTTT
CDR3 protein: CASSSGQGTEKLFF

clone size: many
J gene: TRBJ2-2
D gene: -
V gene: TRBV9
CDR3 DNA: TGTGCCAGCAGCGGGGGACCGTGGAACACCGGGGAGCTGTTTTTT
CDR3 protein: CASSGGPWNTGELFF

clone size: many
J gene: TRBJ1-5
D gene: -
V gene: TRBV5-1
CDR3 DNA: TGCGCCAGCAGCTTGGCTTCCATTGACGGGACTGGCAAGCGGCCCCAGCATTTT
CDR3 protein: CASSLASIDGTGKRPQHF